This entry lists 11 T cell receptor beta chains sequenced from one sample in a study of blood T cells in healthy people across ages. The authors ran a second PCR of roughly 7 to 11 cycles using a sample-barcoded 5' primer and a J-beta primer mix. TCRdb passed the 5' RACE reads through MiXCR, listing each CDR3 protein once. The table records around 800,000 distinct CDR3 sequences, about a quarter of them present only once. Another study also made use of these data, one on T cells of mothers and their children.

The sample consisted of blood. These receptors came from a boy between 10 and 17 years old in good health.

The chain links TRBV29-1 to TRBJ2-3; D is ambiguous. This CDR3 contains 13 residues. From germline, CDR1 is SQVTM and CDR2 ANQGSEA. The V end was cut by 2 bases, the J end by 4 bases, with 10 bases between. CDR3: CSVEWGRADTQYF. In DNA, the CDR3 is TGCAGCGTTGAATGGGGTAGAGCAGATACGCAGTATTTT.

This clonotype occurred once. This chain's CDR3 is CASSDEGGETQYF. The CDR3 nucleotides read TGTGCCAGCAGCGACGAGGGCGGAGAGACCCAGTACTTC. The V and J genes are TRBV12-3 or TRBV12-4 and TRBJ2-5; tentatively, D is TRBD2 (5 bases). The CDR3 contains 13 residues. Trimming took off 6 bases at V and 4 bases at J, with 12 bases between the two ends.

The V and J genes are TRBV20-1 and TRBJ1-4; 10 nucleotides agree with TRBD1. Germline values: CDR1 DFQATT, CDR2 SNEGSKA (reference sequence). The V segment lost 0 bases and the J segment 8 bases; nucleotides outside the gene matches: 6. The CDR3 spans 15 residues. For the CDR3, the DNA is TGCAGTGCTAGAGATTGGGGGACAGGGGTGGAAAAACTGTTTTTT. It encodes CSARDWGTGVEKLFF.

This clonotype has more than one count but fewer than ten. Relative to the germline gene, one junction end is altered; a read error may explain this. The chain carries TRBV7-9 and TRBJ1-3; possible D gene TRBD1, 6 bases. The CDR3 spans 19 residues. Germline V CDR1 and CDR2: SEHNR, FQNEAQ (reference sequence). CDR3 sequence reads: CASSLLRVGGARGRNAIYF. The DNA of the CDR3 is TGTGCCAGCAGCTTATTGAGGGTAGGGGGTGCTCGGGGAAGAAACGCCATATATTTT.

This clonotype appeared a few times. V is TRBV28 and J is TRBJ1-5; TRBD1 is a possible D gene (6 bases). Germline CDR1 is MDHEN and CDR2 is SYDVKM. V dropped 5 bases and J dropped 6 bases, with 8 bases sitting between them. The CDR3 spans 12 residues. The DNA for the CDR3 is TGTGCCAGCAGTACAGGGTCTCAGCCCCAGCATTTT. This gives the protein CASSTGSQPQHF. The complete variable domain, with remaining parts taken from reference TRBV28 and TRBJ1-5, reads DVKVTQSSRYLVKRTGEKVFLECVQDMDHENMFWYRQDPGLGLRLIYFSYDVKMKEKGDIPEGYSVSREKKERFSLILESASTNQTSMYLCASSTGSQPQHFGDGTRLSIL.

This clonotype was seen only a few times. This chain links TRBV7-9 with TRBJ2-7; D is possibly TRBD2 (6 bases). The CDR3 runs to 15 residues. Deletions cut 3 bases from V and 5 bases from J, with 17 bases between. In germline, CDR1 is SEHNR, CDR2 FQNEAQ (reference sequence). CDR3 DNA: TGTGCCAGCAGCTTTCCTCGCGGAGGGGCGGACGAGCAGTACTTC. Its translation is CASSFPRGGADEQYF.

This clonotype has a handful of counts. The rearrangement joins TRBV20-1 to TRBJ2-5; 10 bases fit TRBD1. The DNA end lines up better with TRBJ2-7; the J call may be wrong. The CDR3 has 14 amino acids. From germline, CDR1 is DFQATT and CDR2 SNEGSKA (reference sequence). The CDR3 here is CSARNSGTGDEQYF. CDR3 sequence (DNA): TGCAGTGCTAGAAACTCCGGGACAGGGGACGAGCAGTACTTC.

This clonotype was recorded only once. The rearrangement joins TRBV30 to TRBJ2-6, with D tentatively TRBD1 (5 bases). Germline CDR1 is GTSNPN and CDR2 is SVGIG (reference sequence). The germline V and J ends were trimmed by 1 base and 0 bases, with 7 bases remaining between them. This CDR3 contains 15 residues. The chain's CDR3 is CAWSEGPSGANVLTF. In DNA, the CDR3 is TGTGCCTGGAGTGAGGGGCCCTCTGGGGCCAACGTCCTGACTTTC.

The sample holds a few counts of this clonotype. The V gene is TRBV5-1, the J gene TRBJ1-1; TRBD1 aligns across 8 bases. CDR3 size: 16 residues. Germline-derived CDR1 and CDR2 are SGHRS and YFSETQ. The V gene end was trimmed by 2 bases and the J gene end by 1 base; junction bases not matched to a gene: 7. CDR3 nucleotides: TGCGCCAGCAGCTTAGGGGCTCAGGGGGCGAACACTGAAGCTTTCTTT. Amino acid sequence: CASSLGAQGANTEAFF.

This chain joins TRBV12-3 or TRBV12-4 and TRBJ2-1; D is possibly TRBD2 (6 bases). V was shortened by 3 bases and J by 0 bases, with 12 bases between the two germline ends. The CDR3 totals 16 residues. This CDR3 reads CASSFGRDSSYNEQFF. CDR3 nucleotides: TGTGCCAGCAGTTTTGGGCGGGATAGCTCCTACAATGAGCAGTTCTTC.

This clonotype has more than one count but fewer than ten. V is TRBV6-2 or TRBV6-3 and J is TRBJ1-2; no clear D gene. CDR1 is MNHEY and CDR2 is SVGEGT in the germline V gene. V was clipped by 2 bases and J by 2 bases, with 6 bases between them. The CDR3 runs 13 residues. The CDR3 bases are TGTGCCAGCAGTTACGGCAGAAACTATGGCTACACCTTC. Its translation: CASSYGRNYGYTF.